What follows is one TCR beta chain and its context. No antigen is known for it. The record originates from a study of vaccination and CD4 T cells after COVID-19. V shed 1 base and J shed 4 bases, with 19 bases lying between them. This CDR3 is built from 17 residues. The germline V gene has CDR1 LNHDA and CDR2 SQIVND (reference sequence). Time point here: late sampling 161 to 241 days after vaccination in a few convalescent patients. As for treatment: approximately nine-day PBMC culture with coronavirus spike peptide pools or control peptides (ViraFEST assay). Cultured CD4+ T cell DNA underwent sequencing with the Oncomine TCR Beta short-read assay. TCRdb itself ran the PCR reads through MiXCR, one entry per CDR3 protein. The sample gives under 20,000 distinct CDR3 sequences, 52% of which show up once; roughly 20% is in the top ten.

The origin of this receptor is a human donor who had recovered from COVID-19. Material: CD4+ T cells from blood, cultured in vitro, obtained about 7 months after SARS-CoV-2 vaccination. This chain connects TRBV19 to TRBJ1-1, with a possible D match to TRBD1 (6 bases). This chain's CDR3 is CASSIAPYRERGTEAFF. The CDR3 DNA sequence: TGTGCCAGTAGTATAGCCCCTTACAGGGAGAGGGGCACTGAAGCTTTCTTT.